This T cell receptor (beta chain) was retrieved from a study of blood T cell repertoires in COVID-19 (dated by TCRdb to the early 2020s). About the investigation overall: The collaborator samples originated in the United States, Italy and Spain and spanned the acute and convalescent phases of COVID-19. The material from the prospective study consisted of cDNA or gDNA derived from T cells, B-cell-depleted T cells, or PBMCs. The dataset comprised deeply sampled blood TCRbeta repertoires from subjects exposed to, actively infected with, or recovered from COVID-19. A freely available public database, intended as a resource for researchers studying the immune response to SARS-CoV-2, is where the repertoires were released. Samples were obtained from the ongoing ImmuneRACE study (first 160 participants) and from about 1,300 subjects provided by 6 global collaborators. The sample metadata nearly always contained a de-identified subject ID, COVID-19 status, age in years and sex. Where available, HLA class I and class II types were obtained from metadata supplied by the sample provider rather than from assay-based typing.

Enrolling through a virtual design, the prospective study's participants ranged in age from roughly 18 to 89 years and lived across some 22 United States geographic areas. Cohort assignment in the prospective study relied on participant-reported clinical history from a screening survey and a study questionnaire. In the prospective study, mobile phlebotomists collected whole blood, serum and a nasopharyngeal or oropharyngeal swab from each participant. Prospective study participants could optionally give additional blood draws and questionnaires over an approximately 2-month period. Before DNA extraction, blood samples from the prospective study were shipped at room temperature or frozen. A remark on this clone: No cognate antigen has been identified for it. No much larger clone is present one base from it, and per-base qualities are unavailable.

On the study overall, not on this receptor specifically: How much clinical and demographic metadata was included differed by source and by participant, and the metadata was provided uncurated.

TCRbeta CDR3 regions were amplified from genomic DNA using the immunoSEQ Assay, a bias-controlled multiplex PCR. The original methods were these. The number of nucleated cells in each sample was estimated by amplification of reference gene primers within the assay. Sequence reads were collapsed and filtered to measure the absolute abundance of every unique TCRbeta CDR3 rearrangement. For each sample, productive Simpson clonality was calculated as the square root of Simpson's diversity index across productive rearrangements. TCRdb limited this immuneACCESS table to in-frame rearrangements with V and J called. A share of clones is missing; checked studies link under half to unresolved V genes, and the rest is unexplained. The DNA gave D and trimming, while V, J and clone size come from that table. In all, the sample holds around 200,000 clones, and 65% to 85% of those were seen once. The top ten constitute approximately 7.4% of the sample.

The CDR3 contains 18 residues, cysteine and phenylalanine counted. The sequence is cut down to CDR3 DNA, 54 bases in frame from base 1. In the germline V gene (reference sequence), CDR1 corresponds to SGHNT and CDR2 to YYREEE. The germline V and J ends show losses of 0 bases and 0 bases respectively, and no gene match explains 8 bases of the junction. The TCR originated in a middle-aged woman with acute COVID-19. Sequencing input: PBMCs or T cells enriched from blood (not recorded which). The chain employs TRBV5-4 and TRBJ2-3; TRBD2 fits 9 bases in the junction. Read as DNA, the sequence is TGTGCCAGCAGCTTGGGAGCGGGGGGCTTGAGGAGCACAGATACGCAGTATTTT. Translated, it gives CASSLGAGGLRSTDTQYF.